This is a list of T cell receptor beta chains from one sample in a study of OX40 agonist ivuxolimab in advanced cancers. Method: immunoSEQ multiplex PCR; TCRdb's copy keeps in-frame clones and lacks some. The repertoire holds around 80,000 clones, with roughly 80% as singletons. This material consisted of CD4+ or CD8+ T cells sorted from blood, taken in a trial of the OX40 agonist ivuxolimab. The receptor source for this set is an adult with an advanced solid tumor such as melanoma, head and neck, liver or kidney cancer. Both conserved end residues are part of each CDR3. A D gene is named only where the DNA matches it firmly. Part of the rows lack a size; the others show once, few, many or a class for expanded clones.

D gene,clone size,J gene,V gene,CDR3 protein,CDR3 DNA
NA,NA,TRBJ1-2,TRBV21-1,CASSKGWWQVVYGYTF,TGTGCCAGCAGCAAAGGATGGTGGCAGGTCGTCTATGGCTACACCTTC
NA,NA,TRBJ2-3,TRBV11-2,CASSLSGETDTQYF,TGTGCCAGCAGCTTATCCGGGGAAACAGATACGCAGTATTTT
TRBD1,NA,TRBJ1-6,TRBV18,CASSPQGETGDGEPLHF,TGTGCCAGCTCACCACAGGGGGAAACAGGGGACGGTGAACCCCTCCACTTT
TRBD1,NA,TRBJ1-2,TRBV13,CASSLGQGDYGYTF,TGTGCCAGCAGCCTCGGACAGGGGGACTATGGCTACACCTTC
NA,once,TRBJ1-6,TRBV28,CASSLTGKGYNSPLHF,TGTGCCAGCAGTTTAACAGGGAAGGGCTATAATTCACCCCTCCACTTT
NA,NA,TRBJ1-2,TRBV15,CATSQLKMSGYTF,TGTGCCACCAGCCAACTTAAGATGAGTGGCTACACCTTC
NA,NA,TRBJ2-7,TRBV7-2,CASSLAPQGGYEQYF,TGTGCCAGCAGCTTAGCCCCACAGGGGGGGTACGAGCAGTACTTC
NA,NA,TRBJ2-3,TRBV29-1,CSVEEPRGTDTQYF,TGCAGCGTTGAAGAACCCCGGGGCACAGATACGCAGTATTTT
NA,NA,TRBJ1-6,TRBV5-1,CASSLEAQGDNSPLHF,TGCGCCAGCAGCTTGGAGGCCCAGGGAGATAATTCACCCCTCCACTTT
NA,NA,TRBJ1-2,TRBV19,CASSIDVGSMDYGYTF,TGTGCCAGTAGTATAGATGTGGGGTCGATGGACTATGGCTACACCTTC
NA,NA,TRBJ2-5,TRBV7-9,CASSPGQGGIQETQYF,TGTGCCAGCAGCCCCGGACAGGGAGGGATACAAGAGACCCAGTACTTC
NA,NA,TRBJ2-2,TRBV6-6,CASSYSGGGLGELFF,TGTGCCAGCAGTTACTCCGGGGGCGGTCTCGGGGAGCTGTTTTTT
NA,once,TRBJ2-3,TRBV7-2,CASSSGRRSLDTQYF,TGTGCCAGCAGCTCGGGACGCAGGAGCCTAGATACGCAGTATTTT
NA,NA,TRBJ2-1,TRBV11-3,CASSLATGGEQFF,TGTGCCAGCAGCTTAGCTACTGGTGGTGAGCAGTTCTTC
TRBD1,NA,TRBJ2-2,TRBV6-5,CASSQAGGLAGELFF,TGTGCCAGCAGTCAGGCAGGGGGCTTGGCCGGGGAGCTGTTTTTT
TRBD1,NA,TRBJ2-6,TRBV27,CASSPWTGEFSGANVLTF,TGTGCCAGCAGCCCTTGGACAGGGGAGTTCTCTGGGGCCAACGTCCTGACTTTC
NA,NA,TRBJ1-4,TRBV6-5,CATSGGGKEKLFF,TGTGCCACTTCGGGAGGAGGCAAGGAAAAACTGTTTTTT
NA,NA,TRBJ1-3,TRBV9,CASSPVPRAGNTIYF,TGTGCCAGCAGCCCAGTACCAAGGGCTGGAAACACCATATATTTT
NA,once,TRBJ1-1,TRBV7-3,CASSAEGQNTEAFF,TGTGCCAGCAGCGCAGAGGGACAGAACACTGAAGCTTTCTTT
NA,once,TRBJ1-1,TRBV5-1,CASSLGSTNTEAFF,TGCGCCAGCAGCTTGGGATCTACGAACACTGAAGCTTTCTTT
NA,NA,TRBJ2-3,TRBV5-6,CASSLGLDTDTQYF,TGTGCCAGCAGCTTGGGCCTGGACACAGATACGCAGTATTTT
TRBD2,NA,TRBJ2-2,TRBV7-9,CAAVGLPYTGELFF,TGTGCCGCCGTGGGACTACCCTACACCGGGGAGCTGTTTTTT
NA,NA,TRBJ1-4,TRBV5-1,CASSLGATNEKLFF,TGCGCCAGCAGCTTGGGGGCAACTAATGAAAAACTGTTTTTT
NA,NA,TRBJ1-2,TRBV10-3,CAIKSGVSNGYTF,TGTGCCATCAAGTCAGGGGTCAGTAATGGCTACACCTTC
NA,NA,TRBJ1-6,TRBV7-2,CASSLDPGNSPLHF,TGTGCCAGCAGCTTAGACCCAGGGAATTCACCCCTCCACTTT
NA,NA,TRBJ2-3,TRBV6-1,CASSRGAVKDTQYF,TGTGCCAGCAGTCGCGGGGCTGTGAAAGATACGCAGTATTTT
TRBD2,NA,TRBJ2-1,TRBV7-2,CASSGGLGYNEQFF,TGTGCCAGCAGCGGGGGACTAGGCTACAATGAGCAGTTCTTC
NA,NA,TRBJ1-3,TRBV7-9,CASSLVSGPLRSGNTIYF,TGTGCCAGCAGCTTAGTATCGGGTCCTTTACGCTCTGGAAACACCATATATTTT
TRBD1,NA,TRBJ1-1,TRBV27,CASSPRTGNTEAFF,TGTGCCAGCAGCCCAAGGACAGGAAACACTGAAGCTTTCTTT
TRBD1,NA,TRBJ1-4,TRBV19,CASSEGGWGEKLFF,TGTGCCAGTAGTGAAGGGGGCTGGGGTGAAAAACTGTTTTTT
NA,NA,TRBJ1-5,TRBV6-1,CASSEEGYYSNQPQHF,TGTGCCAGCAGTGAAGAGGGGTACTATAGCAATCAGCCCCAGCATTTT
TRBD2,NA,TRBJ2-2,TRBV7-3,CASSPPGGNTGELFF,TGTGCCAGCAGCCCCCCGGGGGGAAACACCGGGGAGCTGTTTTTT
NA,NA,TRBJ1-4,TRBV6-5,CASSYGGGTNEKLFF,TGTGCCAGCAGTTACGGGGGTGGAACTAATGAAAAACTGTTTTTT
NA,NA,TRBJ1-2,TRBV6-5,CASSYSRVGGYTF,TGTGCCAGCAGTTACTCGCGAGTCGGTGGCTACACCTTC
NA,NA,TRBJ2-3,TRBV6-5,CASSYLDTQYF,TGTGCCAGCAGTTACTTAGATACGCAGTATTTT
NA,NA,TRBJ1-4,TRBV28,CASTRRGGRWEKLFF,TGTGCCAGCACTCGACGAGGGGGACGCTGGGAAAAACTGTTTTTT
TRBD1,NA,TRBJ2-7,TRBV30,CAWSNRDRAFYEQYF,TGTGCCTGGAGTAACCGGGACAGGGCTTTTTACGAGCAGTACTTC
TRBD2,NA,TRBJ2-3,TRBV28,CASSPGLAGGHRNTQYF,TGTGCCAGCAGCCCAGGACTAGCGGGGGGGCACAGGAATACGCAGTATTTT
NA,NA,TRBJ1-1,TRBV7-8,CASSPIPRPVDTEAFF,TGTGCCAGCAGCCCCATTCCCCGCCCGGTTGACACTGAAGCTTTCTTT
NA,few,TRBJ2-1,TRBV5-5,CASSPSGLGFSEQFF,TGTGCCAGCAGCCCCTCTGGACTCGGTTTCAGTGAGCAGTTCTTC
TRBD1,few,TRBJ1-2,TRBV6-5,CASRGRLTGAYGYTF,TGTGCCAGCAGAGGGAGACTGACAGGGGCCTATGGCTACACCTTC
NA,NA,TRBJ2-5,TRBV20-1,CSGRVGETQYF,TGCAGTGGGAGGGTTGGGGAGACCCAGTACTTC
NA,once,TRBJ2-3,TRBV15,CATSSGGPTDTQYF,TGTGCCACCAGCAGTGGGGGGCCCACAGATACGCAGTATTTT
NA,NA,TRBJ1-2,TRBV28,CASSPRATYGYTF,TGTGCCAGCAGCCCGAGAGCGACCTATGGCTACACCTTC
NA,once,TRBJ1-3,TRBV29-1,CSVEQNGNTIYF,TGCAGCGTTGAACAGAATGGAAACACCATATATTTT
NA,NA,TRBJ2-3,TRBV18,CASSEGVLPDTQYF,TGTGCCAGCTCAGAAGGGGTTCTTCCAGATACGCAGTATTTT
TRBD2,NA,TRBJ2-1,TRBV19,CASRIAGGNEQFF,TGTGCCAGTAGGATAGCGGGGGGCAATGAGCAGTTCTTC
NA,NA,TRBJ2-5,TRBV19,CARRRDRRETQYF,TGTGCCAGGCGGCGGGACCGGAGAGAGACCCAGTACTTC